This T cell receptor beta chain was sequenced for a study of blood T cell repertoires in COVID-19. Study information: Sites across the United States, Italy and Spain contributed samples from acute and convalescent COVID-19.

Original methodology: Reference gene primer amplification gave nucleated cell count estimates. Clones were sequenced by immunoSEQ multiplex PCR, and TCRdb holds only the in-frame ones, with some missing. The V and J calls and clone size were taken over from that table, and D and trimming were inferred from the DNA. The sample yields 350,000 or so clones, approximately 89% seen once. The sequence was collected from a woman aged 55-70 years with COVID-19, enrolled during active disease. Sequenced material: peripheral blood.

The CDR3 DNA sequence: TGCGCCAGCAGCTTGACTAGCGGGGGGAGGGAGCAGTACTTC. Its protein product is CASSLTSGGREQYF. The chain couples TRBV5-1 to TRBJ2-7; 12 nucleotides agree with TRBD2. The CDR3 runs 14 residues. CDR1 and CDR2 from the germline V gene are SGHRS and YFSETQ. The ends lost 1 base at V and 7 bases at J; junction bases unmatched: 3.